This entry lists 32 T cell receptor beta chains sequenced from one sample in a study of Ad26.COV2.S vaccination and SARS-CoV-2 variants (dated by TCRdb to the early 2020s). The sample's treatment or condition, from its label and the paper: around 19 received Ad26.COV2.S at low or high dose, single or two shots; several received placebo; per-sample allocation not given. Repertoires of vaccine and placebo recipients were sequenced from samples collected on day 63 after the first injection. The method behind the library was the immunoSEQ multiplex PCR assay. TCRdb's version of the immuneACCESS table is confined to in-frame rearrangements and falls short of the full clone set. An unresolved V gene accounts for under half of the shortfall where checked; the remainder is of unknown origin. The sample table shows some 320,000 clones, and just over 85% are seen once. The biggest ten clones account for 1.9% of the sample.

Here the sequenced sample was peripheral blood, taken in a trial of Ad26.COV2.S vaccine versus placebo. All receptors derive from a person aged 18-60 years who received the Ad26.COV2.S COVID-19 vaccine or a placebo.

The CDR3 sequence: CSAGDRGEQYF. The CDR3, as DNA: TGCAGTGCTGGGGACAGGGGAGAGCAGTACTTC. The chain links TRBV20-1 to TRBJ2-7; 10 positions match TRBD1. With V trimmed by 5 bases and J by 7 bases, 2 bases remained unmatched. From germline, CDR1 is DFQATT and CDR2 SNEGSKA (reference sequence). CDR3 length: 11 amino acids.

This chain uses TRBV7-9 with TRBJ2-7; D may correspond to TRBD1 or TRBD2 (5 bases each). The V and J ends lost 3 bases and 6 bases respectively, with 6 bases between them. The CDR3 has 11 amino acids. Germline CDR1 SEHNR, CDR2 FQNEAQ (reference sequence). The CDR3 loop is CASSLGVEQYF. CDR3 sequence (DNA): TGTGCCAGCAGCTTGGGGGTCGAGCAGTACTTC.

The J gene is TRBJ2-3, the V gene TRBV18; TRBD2 aligns across 9 bases. With 2 bases clipped from V and 5 bases from J, the junction kept 14 bases outside the gene matches. This CDR3 has 18 amino acids. Germline V lookup: CDR1 KGHSH, CDR2 LQKENI. CDR3 sequence: CASSPIPILAGIGDTQYF. The CDR3 nucleotides read TGTGCCAGCTCACCAATCCCTATTCTAGCGGGGATAGGAGATACGCAGTATTTT.

This sequence joins TRBV11-2 and TRBJ2-1, with 10 bases aligning to TRBD2. This CDR3 contains 13 residues. CDR1 is SGHAT, CDR2 FQNNGV, per germline. V shed 5 bases and J 9 bases; nucleotides not matched to a gene: 4. The CDR3 DNA sequence: TGTGCCAGCAGCCCCGGACTAGCGGTTGAGCAGTTCTTC. It is translated as CASSPGLAVEQFF.

The rearrangement uses TRBV9 and TRBJ2-3; TRBD1 is a possible D gene (6 bases). The CDR3 loop spans 16 amino acids. Germline V gene lookup returns CDR1 SGDLS and CDR2 YYNGEE. V lost 3 bases, J lost 6 bases, and 20 bases lay in between. CDR3 in DNA: TGTGCCAGCAGCGCCTCCGGGACATTTATCGGTGATACGCAGTATTTT. Translated, it gives CASSASGTFIGDTQYF.

Turning to this clone: The same CDR3 can be traced to other DNA sequences in this sample. The chain carries TRBV5-1 and TRBJ2-7; TRBD2 agrees at 13 bases. Germline-derived CDR1 and CDR2 are SGHRS and YFSETQ. V dropped 3 bases and J dropped 2; count of bases not matched to a gene: 2. The CDR3 covers 15 residues. The CDR3 DNA is TGCGCCAGCAGCTCACTAGCGGGGGGGACCTACGAGCAGTACTTC. It specifies CASSSLAGGTYEQYF.

The genes are TRBV5-1 and TRBJ1-1; maybe TRBD1 (5 bases). The V gene's germline CDR1 is SGHRS and CDR2 YFSETQ. With 4 bases removed from V and 0 bases from J, the gap between germline ends came to 13 bases. The CDR3 runs 15 residues. The CDR3 protein is CASSKGMGLNTEAFF. As DNA, the CDR3 is TGCGCCAGCAGCAAGGGGATGGGTCTGAACACTGAAGCTTTCTTT.

V and J are TRBV11-3 and TRBJ2-5, with unresolved D. The CDR3 is 14 amino acids. Germline assignment: CDR1 SGHNT and CDR2 YENEEA. V lost 2 bases and J 0 bases, leaving 7 bases between the germline ends. CDR3 DNA: TGTGCCAGCAGCTTAAACCCGTACCAAGAGACCCAGTACTTC. Residues: CASSLNPYQETQYF.

The rearrangement joins TRBV19 to TRBJ2-5, with TRBD1 matching over 8 bases. The CDR3 spans 16 residues. Germline V gene sequence: CDR1 LNHDA, CDR2 SQIVND (reference sequence). Trimming took 4 bases from V and 2 from J; bases not matched to a gene: 9. In nucleotides, the CDR3 is TGTGCCAGTAGTACCGGGACAGGATATCAACAAGAGACCCAGTACTTC. Translated, it gives CASSTGTGYQQETQYF.

CDR3 bases: TGTGCCAGCACCACAGGGCTTGGAAACACCATATATTTT. This translates into CASTTGLGNTIYF. The genes are TRBV2 and TRBJ1-3; possible D gene TRBD1, 6 bases. Germline assignment: CDR1 SNHLY and CDR2 FYNNEI. Trimming left V 7 bases short and J 3 bases short, with 10 bases between. This CDR3 is 13 amino acids long.

Here the CDR3 DNA reads TGTGCCAGCAGCCCACAAGGGGGGCGAGCTTTCTTT. Its translation: CASSPQGGRAFF. This chain links TRBV14 with TRBJ1-1, with a tentative D call TRBD1 (6 bases). There are 12 residues in the CDR3. Trimming left V 4 bases short and J 10 bases short, with 13 bases between. The germline V gene encodes CDR1 SGHDN and CDR2 FVKESK. The complete variable domain, with remaining parts taken from reference TRBV14 and TRBJ1-1, reads EAGVTQFPSHSVIEKGQTVTLRCDPISGHDNLYWYRRVMGKEIKFLLHFVKESKQDESGMPNNRFLAERTGGTYSTLKVQPAELEDSGVYFCASSPQGGRAFFGQGTRLTVV.

In nucleotides, the CDR3 is TGTGCCAGCAGCTTGGGACAGGAGAAAGAGACCCAGTACTTC. Translating it yields CASSLGQEKETQYF. The J gene is TRBJ2-5, the V gene TRBV5-8; D might be TRBD1 (6 bases). The CDR3 has 14 amino acids. Germline values: CDR1 SGHTS, CDR2 YDEGEE. Trimming took off 0 bases at V and 3 bases at J, with 9 bases between the two ends.

This clone was counted only a few times. The chain joins TRBV3-1 (or the pseudogene TRBV3-2) to TRBJ1-2; no firm D call. Germline loops: CDR1 LGHDT, CDR2 YNNKEL (reference sequence). The CDR3 covers 13 residues. V shed 1 base and J shed 4 bases, with 7 bases lying between them. The CDR3 nucleotides are TGTGCCAGCAGCCAAGGGGCAGCCTATGGCTACACCTTC. Its protein product is CASSQGAAYGYTF.

This clone appeared a single time. This sequence joins TRBV20-1 and TRBJ1-2; the D is unclear. This CDR3 comprises 11 residues. From germline, CDR1 is DFQATT and CDR2 SNEGSKA (reference sequence). V lost 4 bases and J 3 bases, leaving 6 bases between the germline ends. The CDR3 DNA is TGCAGTGCTAAATTAGACTATGGCTACACCTTC. This encodes CSAKLDYGYTF.

This sequence joins TRBV6-2 or TRBV6-3 and TRBJ2-5, with TRBD1 matching 8 bases. This CDR3 contains 15 residues. Germline V gene data show CDR1 as MNHEY and CDR2 as SVGEGT. The trim removed 1 base at V and 3 bases at J, leaving 4 bases unmatched. The CDR3 sequence: CASSYFGQGKETQYF. The CDR3, as DNA: TGTGCCAGCAGTTACTTCGGACAGGGTAAAGAGACCCAGTACTTC.

The V and J genes are TRBV29-1 and TRBJ1-2; TRBD1 matches at 7 bases. Germline CDR1 is SQVTM and CDR2 is ANQGSEA. The CDR3 runs 11 residues. V lost 6 bases and J lost 14; bases outside the gene matches: 12. This chain's CDR3 is CSVVVTGWATF. The DNA of the CDR3 is TGCAGCGTCGTAGTGACAGGGTGGGCGACCTTC.

The CDR3 DNA is TGTGCCAGCAGCGAGGGGAACAGGGAAAGCTACACCTTC. It encodes CASSEGNRESYTF. This chain connects TRBV9 to TRBJ1-2; perhaps TRBD1 as D (6 bases). This CDR3 is 13 amino acids long. V dropped 3 bases and J dropped 9 bases, with 15 bases sitting between them. Germline lookup yields CDR1 SGDLS and CDR2 YYNGEE.

The V gene is TRBV7-3, the J gene TRBJ2-3, with D possibly matching TRBD2 (5 bases). V was pared by 8 bases and J by 4 bases, with 10 bases between. This CDR3 region has 12 residues. Germline V gives CDR1 SGHTA, CDR2 FQGTGA. This CDR3 is CASSPGSDTQYF. The CDR3 DNA sequence: TGTGCCAGCTCCCCGGGGTCAGATACGCAGTATTTT.

As regards this clone: Additional DNA sequences in this sample encode the identical CDR3. The gene calls are TRBV7-2 and TRBJ2-2, with TRBD2 matching 10 bases. CDR3 length: 15 residues. The V and J ends lost 5 bases and 4 bases, in that order; junction bases with no gene match: 4. The germline V gene encodes CDR1 SGHTA and CDR2 FQGNSA. The CDR3 bases are TGTGCCAGCAGCCCCCGACTAGCGGGCACCGGGGAGCTGTTTTTT. It specifies CASSPRLAGTGELFF. Drawing the rest from reference TRBV7-2 and TRBJ2-2, the complete variable domain is GAGVSQSPSNKVTEKGKDVELRCDPISGHTALYWYRQSLGQGLEFLIYFQGNSAPDKSGLPSDRFSAERTGGSVSTLTIQRTQQEDSAVYLCASSPRLAGTGELFFGEGSRLTVL.

This clone was counted a few times. This chain connects TRBV7-6 to TRBJ2-7; 7 nucleotides agree with TRBD2. Germline trimming cut 2 bases from V and 5 bases from J; bases unmatched to any gene: 3. CDR1 is SGHVS and CDR2 is FNYEAQ in the germline V gene. The CDR3 covers 13 residues. CDR3 coding DNA: TGTGCCAGCAGCTTAAGCGGGGCCCACGAGCAGTACTTC. Translating gives CASSLSGAHEQYF.

The V and J genes are TRBV7-8 and TRBJ1-1, with 8 bases fitting TRBD1. The germline V gene encodes CDR1 SGHVS and CDR2 FQNEAQ. CDR3 length: 17 residues. V was clipped by 1 base and J by 0 bases; unmatched bases: 7. The CDR3 coding sequence is TGTGCCAGCAGCTTAGACCCCGGGACAGGCCTGAACACTGAAGCTTTCTTT. It translates to CASSLDPGTGLNTEAFF.

V and J are TRBV7-2 and TRBJ2-1; a weak D match, TRBD1 (6 bases). V gave up 4 bases and J gave up 1 base, with 8 bases separating them. From germline, CDR1 is SGHTA and CDR2 FQGNSA. This CDR3 region has 14 residues. The CDR3 sequence is CASSSDRSYNEQFF. CDR3 DNA: TGTGCCAGCAGCTCCGACAGGTCCTACAATGAGCAGTTCTTC.

V gene TRBV5-4 combines with J gene TRBJ1-4; 8 bases align to TRBD1. CDR3 length equals 16 residues. V trimming: 1 base; J trimming: 1 base; junction bases outside the gene matches: 3. Germline V gene data show CDR1 as SGHNT and CDR2 as YYREEE (reference sequence). The CDR3 DNA follows: TGTGCCAGCAGCTTGCAGGGGGCAGGAACTAATGAAAAACTGTTTTTT. It is translated as CASSLQGAGTNEKLFF.

The chain uses TRBV7-2 and TRBJ2-6; D might be TRBD1 (5 bases). The CDR3 length is 15 residues. Deletions cut 1 base from V and 3 bases from J, with 7 bases between. Looked up from germline, CDR1 is SGHTA and CDR2 is FQGNSA. In nucleotides, the CDR3 is TGTGCCAGCAGCTTAGGGGGCGTTGGGGCCAACGTCCTGACTTTC. This translates into CASSLGGVGANVLTF.

The chain is built from TRBV18 and TRBJ1-6; D unclear. Germline lookup yields CDR1 KGHSH and CDR2 LQKENI. Trimming cost V 6 bases and J 13 bases, with 19 bases left between them. CDR3 size: 14 residues. The CDR3 here is CASSSPSPPAPLHF. CDR3 bases: TGTGCCAGCTCCTCACCATCTCCACCGGCCCCCCTCCACTTT.

The CDR3 loop reads CASSRGQAITGQETQYF. In DNA, the CDR3 is TGTGCCAGCAGCCGCGGACAGGCGATTACAGGCCAAGAGACCCAGTACTTC. V is TRBV5-8 and J is TRBJ2-5; 7 bases map to TRBD1. CDR1 SGHTS and CDR2 YDEGEE come from the germline V gene. The V gene end was trimmed by 4 bases and the J gene end by 1 base; junction bases not matched to a gene: 13. The CDR3 spans 17 residues.

V is TRBV6-5 and J is TRBJ2-2, with 11 nucleotides matching TRBD1. This CDR3 spans 15 amino acids. Looked up from germline, CDR1 is MNHEY and CDR2 is SVGAGI. V lost 6 bases and J lost 6; bases outside the gene matches: 6. The CDR3 sequence: CASSSRDRGSGELFF. CDR3 DNA: TGTGCCAGCAGCTCTAGGGACAGGGGGTCCGGGGAGCTGTTTTTT.

The rearrangement uses TRBV7-8 and TRBJ2-3; no firm D call. The CDR3 runs 12 residues. Trimming shortened V by 5 bases and J by 3 bases, and 6 bases separated the two germline ends. Germline CDR1 reads SGHVS; CDR2 reads FQNEAQ. DNA of the CDR3: TGTGCCAGCAGCCCCACAACAGATACGCAGTATTTT. Translation: CASSPTTDTQYF.

The chain combines TRBV2 with TRBJ1-3; possible D gene TRBD1, 5 bases. V was cut by 4 bases and J by 1 base, with 14 bases left in between. This CDR3 is built from 16 residues. Germline V gives CDR1 SNHLY, CDR2 FYNNEI. CDR3 bases: TGTGCCAGCAGTGGGGGTACCAGGGATTCTGGAAACACCATATATTTT. It is translated as CASSGGTRDSGNTIYF.

V is TRBV7-2 and J is TRBJ1-5, with no clear D. Trimming cost V 2 bases and J 5 bases, with 7 bases left between them. Germline CDR1 SGHTA, CDR2 FQGNSA. The CDR3 contains 13 residues. CDR3 bases: TGTGCCAGCAGCTTATCCAGTTATCAGCCCCAGCATTTT. Amino acids: CASSLSSYQPQHF.

This clone was detected once. The J gene is TRBJ1-1, the V gene TRBV29-1; 8 nucleotides align to TRBD1. From germline, CDR1 is SQVTM and CDR2 ANQGSEA. This CDR3 is 17 amino acids long. V trimming: 3 bases; J trimming: 3 bases; junction bases outside the gene matches: 15. The CDR3 sequence: CSVDSGQGAEGHTEAFF. The DNA of the CDR3 is TGCAGCGTTGACAGTGGGCAGGGGGCTGAGGGTCACACTGAAGCTTTCTTT.

J is TRBJ1-5 and V is TRBV7-8, with a tentative D call TRBD1 (6 bases). The CDR3 runs 14 residues. CDR1 SGHVS and CDR2 FQNEAQ come from the germline V gene. Between the trimmed V and J ends, which lost 4 bases and 7 bases, there was a span of 14 bases. CDR3: CASSSSRGAQPQHF. CDR3 nucleotide sequence: TGTGCCAGCAGCTCGTCCCGGGGGGCCCAGCCCCAGCATTTT.